This T cell receptor (beta chain) was sequenced in a study of blood T cells in healthy people across ages. CDR1 and CDR2 (germline): SGHAT, FQNNGV. CDR3 length: 12 amino acids. The V gene lost 5 bases and the J gene lost 3 bases, with 7 bases spanning the gap. Worth noting for this clonotype: Antigen unknown.

Regarding the study as a whole: Higher naive T cell percentage went strongly together with higher TCR beta diversity. Greater diversity and more naive CD4+ cells were seen in long-lived donors than in aged donors.

Samples had at least 7 million PBMCs isolated from them. Through a sample-barcoded 5' primer and a J-beta primer mix, a second PCR was run for roughly 6 to 12 cycles. TCRdb re-called the 5' RACE reads through MiXCR, storing one row per CDR3 protein. Among roughly 1 million distinct CDR3 sequences listed, around 25% were seen once. The same specimen was also included in a second study, on T cells of mothers and their children. That publication notes: Slightly higher overlap, not significant, was seen in related mother-child pairs than in unrelated pairs.

This receptor was obtained from a girl aged 2-15 years in good health. Sequencing was carried out using blood. The chain links TRBV11-2 to TRBJ1-1, with D uncertain. The CDR3 is CASSQTYTEAFF. The DNA of the CDR3 is TGTGCCAGCAGCCAGACCTACACTGAAGCTTTCTTT.